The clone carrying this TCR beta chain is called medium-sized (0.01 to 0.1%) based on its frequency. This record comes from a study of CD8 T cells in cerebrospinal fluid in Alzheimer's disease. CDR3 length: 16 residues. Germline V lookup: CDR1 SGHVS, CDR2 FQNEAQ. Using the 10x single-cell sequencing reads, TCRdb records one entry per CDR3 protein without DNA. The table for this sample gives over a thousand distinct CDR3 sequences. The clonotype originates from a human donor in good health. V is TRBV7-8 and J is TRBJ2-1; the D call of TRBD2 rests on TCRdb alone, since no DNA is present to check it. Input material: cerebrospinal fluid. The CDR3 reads CASSLRARGGTNEQFF.